This record concerns one TCR beta chain sequence. Trimming stripped 5 bases from V and 3 bases from J, with 11 bases between. Looked up from germline, CDR1 is KGHDR and CDR2 is SFDVKD. The CDR3 consists of 14 residues. The data derive from a study of blood T cell repertoires in COVID-19. Turning to the study itself: Sites across the United States, Italy and Spain contributed samples from acute and convalescent COVID-19. In each case, the material was cDNA or gDNA derived from T cells, B-cell-depleted T cells, or PBMCs.

Authors' processing steps: The assay estimated nucleated cells by amplifying reference gene primers. Method: immunoSEQ multiplex PCR; TCRdb's copy keeps in-frame clones and lacks some. That table furnishes V, J and clone size, whereas the DNA furnished D and trimming. Of approximately 66,000 clones in the sample, roughly 86% were seen once. The receptor was derived from a man in his 60s with acute or convalescent COVID-19. The sequenced sample consisted of peripheral blood. The J gene is TRBJ2-3, the V gene TRBV24-1; perhaps TRBD2 as D (6 bases). CDR3 amino acids: CATSAEGRTDTQYF. CDR3 in DNA: TGTGCCACCAGTGCGGAGGGGAGGACAGATACGCAGTATTTT.